These 32 T cell receptor beta chains originate from one sample sequenced in a study of T-cell memory formation after mild COVID-19. TCRdb fed the 5' RACE reads into MiXCR, producing one record per CDR3 protein. The data hold about 400,000 distinct CDR3 sequences, with about 25% observed a single time. The sample comprised PBMCs or a T cell subset sorted from them (not recorded which). These receptors all come from an adult woman who had mild COVID-19 (a few samples of this study predate the infection). Cell type and time point are not known.

This chain connects TRBV4-1 to TRBJ2-7, with TRBD1 matching 10 bases. The V gene end was trimmed by 0 bases and the J gene end by 4 bases; junction bases not matched to a gene: 6. The CDR3 extends over 16 amino acids. Germline values: CDR1 MGHRA, CDR2 YSYEKL. CDR3: CASSQDTAGQGYEQYF. In DNA form, the CDR3 reads TGCGCCAGCAGCCAAGATACCGCGGGACAGGGGTACGAGCAGTACTTC.

The CDR3 nucleotides are TGTGCCACCAGCAGAGATCGAGCTACGGGTCAGCCCCAGCATTTT. Its translation is CATSRDRATGQPQHF. This rearrangement joins TRBV15 to TRBJ1-5; D not certain. The CDR3 has 15 residues. Germline V gives CDR1 LNHNV, CDR2 YYDKDF (reference sequence). The V and J ends lost 0 bases and 6 bases respectively, with 12 bases between them.

The chain is built from TRBV3-1 and TRBJ1-1; no clear D gene. Trimming took 0 bases from V and 7 from J, leaving 12 bases between them. Germline V CDR1 and CDR2: LGHDT, YNNKEL (reference sequence). This CDR3 spans 14 amino acids. CDR3 nucleotide sequence: TGTGCCAGCAGCCAAGAGGAATGGAGAGGTGAAGCTTTCTTT. Encoded protein: CASSQEEWRGEAFF. Based on the CDR3 plus reference TRBV3-1 and TRBJ1-1, the full variable domain is DTAVSQTPKYLVTQMGNDKSIKCEQNLGHDTMYWYKQDSKKFLKIMFSYNNKELIINETVPNRFSPKSPDKAHLNLHINSLELGDSAVYFCASSQEEWRGEAFFGQGTRLTVV.

The rearrangement joins TRBV7-9 to TRBJ1-3; 7 bases match TRBD1. CDR1 is SEHNR and CDR2 is FQNEAQ in the germline V gene (reference sequence). The CDR3 spans 18 residues. With V trimmed by 0 bases and J by 0 bases, 8 bases remained unmatched. DNA of the CDR3: TGTGCCAGCAGCTTAGCGCGGGGAGGGGGCCCCTCTGGAAACACCATATATTTT. Its translation is CASSLARGGGPSGNTIYF.

V gene TRBV12-3 or TRBV12-4 combines with J gene TRBJ2-2, with D unclear. Trimming left V 2 bases short and J 1 base short, with 2 bases between. CDR3 length equals 13 residues. The CDR3 region has the DNA TGTGCCAGCAGTTTATGGAACACCGGGGAGCTGTTTTTT. Protein sequence: CASSLWNTGELFF.

The chain employs TRBV12-3 or TRBV12-4 and TRBJ2-7; TRBD2 matches 7 bases. V shed 5 bases and J 3 bases; nucleotides not matched to a gene: 4. There are 13 residues in the CDR3. The CDR3 here is CASSIGTIYEQYF. DNA of the CDR3: TGTGCCAGCAGTATCGGGACTATCTACGAGCAGTACTTC.

The chain uses TRBV6-1 and TRBJ2-7; TRBD2 aligns across 8 bases. V shed 7 bases, J shed 1 base, and the junction held 21 bases outside the gene matches. This CDR3 region has 19 residues. CDR1 is MNHNS and CDR2 is SASEGT in the germline V gene. This chain's CDR3 is CASTTHPPMRGAPSYEQYF. CDR3 in DNA: TGTGCCAGCACCACACATCCTCCGATGCGGGGGGCTCCGTCCTACGAGCAGTACTTC.

This clonotype was seen a few times. The rearrangement uses TRBV6-1 and TRBJ2-7; 8 nucleotides line up with TRBD2. The CDR3 runs to 14 residues. Germline loops: CDR1 MNHNS, CDR2 SASEGT. V gave up 7 bases and J gave up 3 bases; unmatched junction bases: 8. CDR3 region: CASTDLTSDYEQYF. The CDR3 region has the DNA TGTGCCAGCACCGACTTGACTAGCGACTACGAGCAGTACTTC.

The V and J genes are TRBV4-1 and TRBJ1-1, with D perhaps TRBD1 (6 bases). V was cut by 2 bases and J by 3 bases, with 16 bases left in between. This CDR3 contains 16 residues. Germline CDR1 and CDR2: MGHRA and YSYEKL. For the CDR3, the DNA is TGCGCCAGCAGCCAAATAGGGGCAGGGGAAGACACTGAAGCTTTCTTT. Its translation is CASSQIGAGEDTEAFF.

This clonotype was picked up a small number of times. This chain connects TRBV25-1 to TRBJ2-7; TRBD1 matches 9 bases. Germline CDR1 and CDR2: MGHDK and SYGVNS. The CDR3 extends over 17 amino acids. The V gene end was trimmed by 3 bases and the J gene end by 1 base; junction bases not matched to a gene: 10. The CDR3 is CASSDLSAGTGSYEQYF. The CDR3 DNA sequence: TGTGCCAGCAGTGATTTGAGCGCCGGGACAGGGTCCTACGAGCAGTACTTC.

This chain joins TRBV20-1 and TRBJ2-5, with D perhaps TRBD2 (6 bases). The CDR3 has 14 amino acids. The germline V gene has CDR1 DFQATT and CDR2 SNEGSKA (reference sequence). Trimming took 7 bases from V and 3 from J, leaving 18 bases between them. The CDR3 spells CSVIHGGAKETQYF. CDR3 nucleotides: TGCAGTGTCATTCATGGCGGGGCCAAAGAGACCCAGTACTTC.

This clonotype has just a few counts. V usage is TRBV20-1 and J usage is TRBJ1-1; 8 bases agree with TRBD1. The CDR3 is 12 amino acids. Germline trimming cut 6 bases from V and 5 bases from J; bases unmatched to any gene: 5. Germline V lookup: CDR1 DFQATT, CDR2 SNEGSKA (reference sequence). As DNA, the CDR3 is TGCAGTGCACTTACAGGGGGTACTGAAGCTTTCTTT. Translation: CSALTGGTEAFF.

This clonotype has only a few counts. The chain couples TRBV11-3 to TRBJ1-1; D is ambiguous. Trimming removed 0 bases from V and 1 base from J, with 9 bases in between. From germline, CDR1 is SGHNT and CDR2 YENEEA. The CDR3 length is 15 residues. CDR3 in amino acids: CASSLDERTNTEAFF. CDR3 nucleotide sequence: TGTGCCAGCAGCTTAGACGAGAGAACGAACACTGAAGCTTTCTTT.

This clonotype was seen a few times. This chain links TRBV9 with TRBJ2-6, with D hard to call. CDR1 and CDR2 (germline): SGDLS, YYNGEE. The CDR3 runs 13 residues. Trimming took 0 bases from V and 12 from J, leaving 10 bases between them. The DNA of the CDR3 is TGTGCCAGCAGCGTAGAGGTCCCTACCGTCCTGACTTTC. Its translation is CASSVEVPTVLTF.

The chain joins TRBV3-1 to TRBJ1-6; no firm D call. The V gene lost 1 base and the J gene lost 9 bases, with 10 bases spanning the gap. The CDR3 has 14 amino acids. CDR1 and CDR2 from the germline V gene are LGHDT and YNNKEL (reference sequence). The CDR3: CASSQGFGGSPLHF. Written as DNA, the CDR3 is TGTGCCAGCAGCCAAGGGTTCGGCGGTTCACCCCTCCACTTT.

In this sample, this clonotype turned up a few times. V usage is TRBV7-6 and J usage is TRBJ2-5; 7 nucleotides line up with TRBD2. Germline CDR1 reads SGHVS; CDR2 reads FNYEAQ. The CDR3 covers 13 residues. V trimming: 4 bases; J trimming: 9 bases; junction bases outside the gene matches: 8. The CDR3 DNA is TGTGCCAGCAGCTACGCCCCGGGGAGGGCCCAGTACTTC. Protein: CASSYAPGRAQYF.

This clonotype occurred a few times. The CDR3 here is CASSLGQGDEKLFF. DNA for the CDR3: TGCGCCAGCAGCTTGGGACAGGGCGATGAAAAACTGTTTTTT. V is TRBV5-1 and J is TRBJ1-4; TRBD1 matches 7 bases. Germline-derived CDR1 and CDR2 are SGHRS and YFSETQ. The V and J ends lost 0 bases and 6 bases, in that order; junction bases with no gene match: 2. This CDR3 is 14 amino acids long.

There are a few counts of this clonotype. The chain combines TRBV7-2 with TRBJ1-4; unclear D gene. The ends were cut back, 2 bases at V and 6 bases at J, with 16 bases in the middle. The CDR3 spans 16 residues. Per germline, CDR1 SGHTA and CDR2 FQGNSA. In DNA form, the CDR3 reads TGTGCCAGCAGCTTAACACCCCTCGGGCCTTATGAAAAACTGTTTTTT. It specifies CASSLTPLGPYEKLFF.

This clonotype occurred a few times. This chain links TRBV7-8 with TRBJ2-1, with 10 positions matching TRBD2. Germline assignment: CDR1 SGHVS and CDR2 FQNEAQ. V lost 4 bases and J lost 3; bases outside the gene matches: 3. This CDR3 is 15 amino acids long. As DNA, the CDR3 is TGTGCCAGCAGCTACGGGACTAGCGTCTACAATGAGCAGTTCTTC. This codes for CASSYGTSVYNEQFF.

This clonotype occurred a few times. The chain employs TRBV20-1 and TRBJ1-5; maybe TRBD1 (5 bases). V dropped 5 bases and J dropped 0 bases, with 14 bases sitting between them. The CDR3 loop spans 15 amino acids. Per the germline V gene, CDR1 is DFQATT and CDR2 is SNEGSKA (reference sequence). The CDR3 nucleotides are TGCAGTGCTTCGAGACAGACCCATAGCAATCAGCCCCAGCATTTT. It encodes CSASRQTHSNQPQHF.

J is TRBJ2-7 and V is TRBV9; D is perhaps TRBD1 (6 bases). The V gene's germline CDR1 is SGDLS and CDR2 YYNGEE. The CDR3 is made up of 10 amino acids. CDR3 residues: CHRVAYEQYF. The CDR3 DNA sequence: TGTCACAGGGTGGCCTACGAGCAGTACTTC.

This chain joins TRBV7-8 and TRBJ2-1; 13 bases are a match to TRBD2. Germline values: CDR1 SGHVS, CDR2 FQNEAQ. V lost 2 bases to trimming and J lost 5 bases; unmatched junction nucleotides: 9. The CDR3 is 18 amino acids. The CDR3 region is CASSLRTSGGLTHNEQFF. In DNA, the CDR3 is TGTGCCAGCAGCTTACGGACTAGCGGGGGCCTCACTCACAATGAGCAGTTCTTC.

The chain joins TRBV7-6 to TRBJ2-7; 16 bases are shared with TRBD2. Germline values: CDR1 SGHVS, CDR2 FNYEAQ. V lost 4 bases and J lost 6; bases outside the gene matches: 9. The CDR3 runs 17 residues. CDR3 sequence: CASSWGLAGGFSGEQYF. The CDR3 DNA reads TGTGCCAGCAGCTGGGGACTAGCGGGAGGGTTTAGTGGCGAGCAGTACTTC. Drawing the rest from reference TRBV7-6 and TRBJ2-7, the complete variable domain is GAGVSQSPRYKVTKRGQDVALRCDPISGHVSLYWYRQALGQGPEFLTYFNYEAQQDKSGLPNDRFSAERPEGSISTLTIQRTEQRDSAMYRCASSWGLAGGFSGEQYFGPGTRLTVT.

This clonotype was seen a handful of times. This chain connects TRBV7-9 to TRBJ2-1, with D maybe TRBD2 (6 bases). CDR3 length equals 16 residues. Germline assignment: CDR1 SEHNR and CDR2 FQNEAQ (reference sequence). V lost 5 bases and J 5 bases, leaving 19 bases between the germline ends. CDR3 loop: CASSHSSGRPNNEQFF. Written as DNA, the CDR3 is TGTGCCAGCAGCCACAGCTCCGGGAGACCCAACAATGAGCAGTTCTTC.

This clonotype turned up a few times. The chain has TRBV7-9 and TRBJ2-2; no definite D call. The germline V gene encodes CDR1 SEHNR and CDR2 FQNEAQ (reference sequence). This CDR3 is 14 amino acids long. Trimming removed 5 bases at V and 1 base at J, with 8 bases between. The CDR3 region has the DNA TGTGCCAGCAGCAAATTGGGGAACACCGGGGAGCTGTTTTTT. Its translation is CASSKLGNTGELFF.

The chain joins TRBV5-6 to TRBJ2-1, with 14 bases aligning to TRBD2. The length of the CDR3 is 15 residues. V gave up 4 bases and J gave up 7 bases; unmatched junction bases: 4. Per the germline V gene, CDR1 is SGHDT and CDR2 is YYEEEE. The CDR3 protein is CASSRLAGGQNEQFF. The CDR3 coding sequence is TGTGCCAGCAGCCGACTAGCGGGGGGGCAGAATGAGCAGTTCTTC.

The chain recombines TRBV12-3 or TRBV12-4 with TRBJ2-1, with D maybe TRBD2 (6 bases). The CDR3 length is 14 residues. Trimming pared 5 bases from V and 6 bases from J, leaving 14 bases between. The CDR3 nucleotides read TGTGCCAGCAGTCGCTCCGGACTAATCAATGAGCAGTTCTTC. It encodes CASSRSGLINEQFF.

This clonotype was seen more than once but under ten times. The rearrangement uses TRBV7-6 and TRBJ1-1; D might be TRBD1 (5 bases). Looked up from germline, CDR1 is SGHVS and CDR2 is FNYEAQ. Trimming left V 7 bases short and J 3 bases short, with 15 bases between. This CDR3 is built from 14 residues. CDR3: CASTPEHRYTEAFF. The CDR3 nucleotides are TGTGCCAGCACCCCAGAACACAGGTACACTGAAGCTTTCTTT.

V is TRBV5-4 and J is TRBJ2-3, with D possibly TRBD2 on 6 matching bases. CDR3 length equals 13 residues. Germline V CDR1 and CDR2: SGHNT, YYREEE (reference sequence). V shed 10 bases and J shed 4 bases, with 16 bases lying between them. CDR3 bases: TGTGCCGGAGGGGCCGGGAGAGCAGATACGCAGTATTTT. This sequence encodes CAGGAGRADTQYF. Full variable domain (missing parts from reference TRBV5-4 and TRBJ2-3): ETGVTQSPTHLIKTRGQQVTLRCSSQSGHNTVSWYQQALGQGPQFIFQYYREEENGRGNFPPRFSGLQFPNYSSELNVNALELDDSALYLCAGGAGRADTQYFGPGTRLTVL.

This chain joins TRBV24-1 and TRBJ2-5; D is perhaps TRBD1 (6 bases). The CDR3 is 17 amino acids. The germline V and J ends were trimmed by 5 bases and 0 bases, with 18 bases remaining between them. The germline V gene encodes CDR1 KGHDR and CDR2 SFDVKD. The CDR3 is CATSAGTLMGYQETQYF. CDR3 nucleotide sequence: TGTGCCACCAGTGCCGGGACACTAATGGGGTACCAAGAGACCCAGTACTTC.

The chain couples TRBV2 to TRBJ1-1; maybe TRBD1 (6 bases). Trimming removed 8 bases at V and 1 base at J, with 8 bases between. Germline V gives CDR1 SNHLY, CDR2 FYNNEI. This CDR3 is built from 12 residues. The CDR3 spells CASAQGNTEAFF. Here the CDR3 DNA reads TGTGCCAGCGCACAGGGGAACACTGAAGCTTTCTTT.

This clonotype was seen only a few times. This chain links TRBV5-1 with TRBJ1-2; D is uncertain. The germline gives CDR1 SGHRS, CDR2 YFSETQ. This CDR3 is 16 amino acids long. V shed 0 bases and J shed 3 bases, with 15 bases lying between them. CDR3 sequence: CASSLAGLSGDYGYTF. The CDR3 coding sequence is TGCGCCAGCAGCTTGGCCGGTCTCAGTGGCGACTATGGCTACACCTTC.